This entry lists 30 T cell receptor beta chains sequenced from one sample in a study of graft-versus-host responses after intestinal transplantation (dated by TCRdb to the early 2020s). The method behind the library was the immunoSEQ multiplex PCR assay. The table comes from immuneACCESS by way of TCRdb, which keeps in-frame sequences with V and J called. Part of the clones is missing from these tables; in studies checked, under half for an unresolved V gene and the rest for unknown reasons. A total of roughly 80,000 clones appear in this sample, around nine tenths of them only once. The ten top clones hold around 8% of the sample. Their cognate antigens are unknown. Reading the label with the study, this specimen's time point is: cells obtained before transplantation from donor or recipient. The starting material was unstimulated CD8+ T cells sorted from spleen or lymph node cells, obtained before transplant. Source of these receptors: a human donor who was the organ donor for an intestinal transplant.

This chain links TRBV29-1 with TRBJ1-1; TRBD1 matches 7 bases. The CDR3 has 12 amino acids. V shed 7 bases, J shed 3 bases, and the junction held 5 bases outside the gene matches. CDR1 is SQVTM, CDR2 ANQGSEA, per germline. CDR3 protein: CSADTGDTEAFF. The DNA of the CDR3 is TGCAGCGCCGATACAGGGGACACTGAAGCTTTCTTT.

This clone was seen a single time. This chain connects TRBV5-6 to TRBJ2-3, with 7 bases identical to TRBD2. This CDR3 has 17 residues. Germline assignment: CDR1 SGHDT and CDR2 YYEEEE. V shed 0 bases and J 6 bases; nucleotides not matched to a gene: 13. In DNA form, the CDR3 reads TGTGCCAGCAGCTTGGTGAAGAGTATGGAAGCGGGGGATACGCAGTATTTT. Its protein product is CASSLVKSMEAGDTQYF.

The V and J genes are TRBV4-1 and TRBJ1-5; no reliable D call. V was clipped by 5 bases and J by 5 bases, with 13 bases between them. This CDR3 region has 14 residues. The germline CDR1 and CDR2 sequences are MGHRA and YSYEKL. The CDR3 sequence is CASSAGPWHQPQHF. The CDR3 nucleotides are TGCGCCAGCAGCGCCGGGCCTTGGCATCAGCCCCAGCATTTT.

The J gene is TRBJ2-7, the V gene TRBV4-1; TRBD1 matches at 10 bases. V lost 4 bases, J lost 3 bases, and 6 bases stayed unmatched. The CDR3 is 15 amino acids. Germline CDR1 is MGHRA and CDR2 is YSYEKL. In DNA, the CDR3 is TGCGCCAGCAGCCTGCCTGACAGGGGGCTCTACGAGCAGTACTTC. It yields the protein CASSLPDRGLYEQYF.

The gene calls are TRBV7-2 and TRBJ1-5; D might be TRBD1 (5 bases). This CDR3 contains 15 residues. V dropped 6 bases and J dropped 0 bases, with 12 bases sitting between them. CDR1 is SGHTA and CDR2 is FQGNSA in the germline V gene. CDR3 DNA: TGTGCCAGCAGACTACAGGACTTTAGCAATCAGCCCCAGCATTTT. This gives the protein CASRLQDFSNQPQHF.

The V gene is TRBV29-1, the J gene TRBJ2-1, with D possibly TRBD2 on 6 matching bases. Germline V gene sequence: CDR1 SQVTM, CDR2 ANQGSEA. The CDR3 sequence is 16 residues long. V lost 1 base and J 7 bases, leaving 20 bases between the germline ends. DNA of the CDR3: TGCAGCGTTGAAGCTGAGGGACTCCACCTAGTGAATGAGCAGTTCTTC. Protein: CSVEAEGLHLVNEQFF.

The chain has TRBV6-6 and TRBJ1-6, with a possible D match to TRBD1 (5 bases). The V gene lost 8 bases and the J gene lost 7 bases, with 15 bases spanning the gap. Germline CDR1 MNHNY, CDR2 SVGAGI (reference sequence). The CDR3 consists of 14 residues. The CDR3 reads CASVMGLKNSPLHF. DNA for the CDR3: TGTGCCAGCGTCATGGGACTAAAAAATTCACCCCTCCACTTT.

In nucleotides, the CDR3 is TGCGCCAGCAGCCCCTTGGGTAGCGGGGGAACCACCTACGAGCAGTACTTC. It yields the protein CASSPLGSGGTTYEQYF. The chain recombines TRBV4-1 with TRBJ2-5, with 9 positions matching TRBD2. The better agreement between TRBJ2-7 and the DNA end casts doubt on the J call. The germline V gene has CDR1 MGHRA and CDR2 YSYEKL. The CDR3 sequence is 17 residues long.

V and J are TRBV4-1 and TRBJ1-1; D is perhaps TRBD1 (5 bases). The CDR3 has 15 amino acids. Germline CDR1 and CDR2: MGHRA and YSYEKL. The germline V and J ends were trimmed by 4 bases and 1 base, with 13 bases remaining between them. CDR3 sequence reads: CASSLSQGPNTEAFF. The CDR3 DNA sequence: TGCGCCAGCAGCCTGAGTCAGGGACCGAACACTGAAGCTTTCTTT.

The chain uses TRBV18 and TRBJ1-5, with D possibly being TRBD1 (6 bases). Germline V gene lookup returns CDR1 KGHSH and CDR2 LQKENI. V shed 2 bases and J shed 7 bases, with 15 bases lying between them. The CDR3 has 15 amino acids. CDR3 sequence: CASSPSKGEGQPQHF. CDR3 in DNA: TGTGCCAGCTCACCATCGAAGGGGGAAGGGCAGCCCCAGCATTTT.

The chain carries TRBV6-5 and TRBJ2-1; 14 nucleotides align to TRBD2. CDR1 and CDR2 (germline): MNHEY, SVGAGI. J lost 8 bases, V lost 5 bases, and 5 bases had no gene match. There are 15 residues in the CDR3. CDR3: CASSVTSGGAYEQFF. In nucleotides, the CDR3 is TGTGCCAGCAGTGTGACTAGCGGGGGGGCCTATGAGCAGTTCTTC.

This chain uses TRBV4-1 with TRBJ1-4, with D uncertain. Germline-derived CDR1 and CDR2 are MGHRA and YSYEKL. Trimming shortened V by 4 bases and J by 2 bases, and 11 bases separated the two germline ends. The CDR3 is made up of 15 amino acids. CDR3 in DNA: TGCGCCAGCAGCCCTCCTTGGAGGACTAATGAAAAACTGTTTTTT. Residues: CASSPPWRTNEKLFF.

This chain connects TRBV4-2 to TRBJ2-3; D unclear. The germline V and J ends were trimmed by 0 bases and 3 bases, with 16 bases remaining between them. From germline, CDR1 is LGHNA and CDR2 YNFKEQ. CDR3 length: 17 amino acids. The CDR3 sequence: CASSQDRWGSSTDTQYF. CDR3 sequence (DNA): TGTGCCAGCAGCCAAGATCGGTGGGGTAGTTCAACAGATACGCAGTATTTT.

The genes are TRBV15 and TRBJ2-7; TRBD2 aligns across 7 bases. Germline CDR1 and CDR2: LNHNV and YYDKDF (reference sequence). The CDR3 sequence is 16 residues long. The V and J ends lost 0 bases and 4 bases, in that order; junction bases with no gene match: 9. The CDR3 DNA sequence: TGTGCCACCAGCAGAGACAGGGAGGGTTTCCTTTACGAGCAGTACTTC. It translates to CATSRDREGFLYEQYF.

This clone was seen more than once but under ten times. CDR3 region: CASRDAVNYGYTF. DNA for the CDR3: TGTGCCAGCAGGGACGCCGTAAACTATGGCTACACCTTC. The J gene is TRBJ1-2, the V gene TRBV6-5, with unresolved D. Looked up from germline, CDR1 is MNHEY and CDR2 is SVGAGI. There are 13 residues in the CDR3. V gave up 6 bases and J gave up 2 bases, with 10 bases separating them.

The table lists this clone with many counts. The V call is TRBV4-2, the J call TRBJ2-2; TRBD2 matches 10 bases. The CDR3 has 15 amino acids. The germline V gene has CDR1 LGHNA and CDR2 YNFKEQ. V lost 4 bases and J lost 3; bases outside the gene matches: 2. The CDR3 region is CASSPGTSDTGELFF. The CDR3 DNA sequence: TGTGCCAGCAGCCCCGGGACTAGCGACACCGGGGAGCTGTTTTTT.

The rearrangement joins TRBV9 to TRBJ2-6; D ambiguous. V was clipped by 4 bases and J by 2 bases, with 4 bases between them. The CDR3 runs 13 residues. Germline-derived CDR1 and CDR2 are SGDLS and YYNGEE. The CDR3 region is CASSPPGANVLTF. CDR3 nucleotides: TGTGCCAGCAGCCCCCCTGGGGCCAACGTCCTGACTTTC.

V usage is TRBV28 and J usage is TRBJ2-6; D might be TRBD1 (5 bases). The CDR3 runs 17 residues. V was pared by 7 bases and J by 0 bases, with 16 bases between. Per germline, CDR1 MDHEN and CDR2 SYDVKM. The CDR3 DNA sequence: TGTGCCAGCACCCCCCCGGACATTCGCTCTGGGGCCAACGTCCTGACTTTC. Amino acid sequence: CASTPPDIRSGANVLTF.

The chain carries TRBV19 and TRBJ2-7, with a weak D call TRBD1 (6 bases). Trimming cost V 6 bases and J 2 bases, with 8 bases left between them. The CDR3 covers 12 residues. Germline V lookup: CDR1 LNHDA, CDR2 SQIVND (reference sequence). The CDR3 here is CASSRGPYEQYF. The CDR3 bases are TGTGCCAGTAGCAGGGGCCCCTACGAGCAGTACTTC.

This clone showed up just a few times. The CDR3 protein is CASSSSSYEQYF. Here the CDR3 DNA reads TGTGCCAGCAGTTCCAGCTCCTACGAGCAGTACTTC. The J gene is TRBJ2-7, the V gene TRBV27; D ambiguous. Germline lookup yields CDR1 MNHEY and CDR2 SMNVEV (reference sequence). CDR3 length: 12 amino acids. V was clipped by 4 bases and J by 0 bases, with 4 bases between them.

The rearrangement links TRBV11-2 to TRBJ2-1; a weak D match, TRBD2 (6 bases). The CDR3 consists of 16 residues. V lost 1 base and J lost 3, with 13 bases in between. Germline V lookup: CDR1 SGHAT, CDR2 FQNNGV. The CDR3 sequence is CASSLGTSGVYNEQFF. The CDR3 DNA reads TGTGCCAGCAGCTTAGGAACATCGGGGGTCTACAATGAGCAGTTCTTC.

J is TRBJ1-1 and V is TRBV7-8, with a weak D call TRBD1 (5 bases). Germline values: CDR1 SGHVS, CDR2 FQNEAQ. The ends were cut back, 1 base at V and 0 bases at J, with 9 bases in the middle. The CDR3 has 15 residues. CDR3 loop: CASSLGGRMNTEAFF. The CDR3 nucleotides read TGTGCCAGCAGCTTAGGGGGCCGTATGAACACTGAAGCTTTCTTT.

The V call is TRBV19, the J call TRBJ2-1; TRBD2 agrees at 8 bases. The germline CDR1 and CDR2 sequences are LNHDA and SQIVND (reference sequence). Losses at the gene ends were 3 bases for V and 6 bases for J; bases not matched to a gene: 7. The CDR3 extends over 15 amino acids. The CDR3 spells CASSIAGGLGNEQFF. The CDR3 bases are TGTGCCAGTAGTATCGCGGGGGGACTAGGCAATGAGCAGTTCTTC.

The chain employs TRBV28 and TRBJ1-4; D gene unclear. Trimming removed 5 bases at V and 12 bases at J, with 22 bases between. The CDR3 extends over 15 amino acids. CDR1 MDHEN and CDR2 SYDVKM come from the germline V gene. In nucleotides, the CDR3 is TGTGCCAGCAGTAGTCGACTGGTAATCCCCGGAGAACTGTTTTTT. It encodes CASSSRLVIPGELFF.

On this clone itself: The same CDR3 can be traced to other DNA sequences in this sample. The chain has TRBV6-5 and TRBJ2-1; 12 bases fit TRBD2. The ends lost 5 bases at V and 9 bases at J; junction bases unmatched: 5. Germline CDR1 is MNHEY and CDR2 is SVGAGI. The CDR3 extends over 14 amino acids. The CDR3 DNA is TGTGCCAGCAGTCACACTAGCGGGGGGCTTGAGCAGTTCTTC. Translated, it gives CASSHTSGGLEQFF.

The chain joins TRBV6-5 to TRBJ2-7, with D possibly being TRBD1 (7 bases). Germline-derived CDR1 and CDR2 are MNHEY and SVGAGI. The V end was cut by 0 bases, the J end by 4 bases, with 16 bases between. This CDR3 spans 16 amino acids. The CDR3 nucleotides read TGTGCCAGCAGTTACTCGATCCAGGGGGGTTTATACGAGCAGTACTTC. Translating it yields CASSYSIQGGLYEQYF.

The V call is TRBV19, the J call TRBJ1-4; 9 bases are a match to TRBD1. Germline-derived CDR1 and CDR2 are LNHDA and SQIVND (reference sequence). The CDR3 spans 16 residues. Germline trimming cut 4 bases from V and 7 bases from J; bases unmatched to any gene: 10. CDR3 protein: CASSTAGGTGSEKLFF. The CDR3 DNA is TGTGCCAGTAGTACGGCGGGGGGGACAGGGTCTGAAAAACTGTTTTTT. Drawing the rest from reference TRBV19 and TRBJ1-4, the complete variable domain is DGGITQSPKYLFRKEGQNVTLSCEQNLNHDAMYWYRQDPGQGLRLIYYSQIVNDFQKGDIAEGYSVSREKKESFPLTVTSAQKNPTAFYLCASSTAGGTGSEKLFFGSGTQLSVL.

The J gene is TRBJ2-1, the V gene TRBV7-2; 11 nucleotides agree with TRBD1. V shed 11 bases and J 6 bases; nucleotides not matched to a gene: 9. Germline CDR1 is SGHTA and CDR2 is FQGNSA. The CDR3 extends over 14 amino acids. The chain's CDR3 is CAFSLGTGGNEQFF. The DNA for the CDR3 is TGTGCCTTTTCTCTCGGGACAGGGGGCAATGAGCAGTTCTTC. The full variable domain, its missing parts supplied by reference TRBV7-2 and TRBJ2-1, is GAGVSQSPSNKVTEKGKDVELRCDPISGHTALYWYRQSLGQGLEFLIYFQGNSAPDKSGLPSDRFSAERTGGSVSTLTIQRTQQEDSAVYLCAFSLGTGGNEQFFGPGTRLTVL.

DNA for the CDR3: TGCGCCAGCAGCCAAAGACGGGGCGTCTCTGGAAACACCATATATTTT. It yields the protein CASSQRRGVSGNTIYF. The rearrangement uses TRBV4-1 and TRBJ1-3; a weak D match, TRBD1 (5 bases). Germline CDR1 is MGHRA and CDR2 is YSYEKL. This CDR3 spans 16 amino acids. V was shortened by 2 bases and J by 0 bases, with 11 bases between the two germline ends.

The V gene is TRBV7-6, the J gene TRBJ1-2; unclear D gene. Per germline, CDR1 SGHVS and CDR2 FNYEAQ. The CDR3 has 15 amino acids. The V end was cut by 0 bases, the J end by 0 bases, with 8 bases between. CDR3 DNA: TGTGCCAGCAGCTTAGCTGCGGGGACTAACTATGGCTACACCTTC. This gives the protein CASSLAAGTNYGYTF.